This T cell receptor (beta chain) comes out of a study of blood T cell repertoires in COVID-19. Overall study context: In each case, the material was cDNA or gDNA derived from T cells, B-cell-depleted T cells, or PBMCs.

Residents of about two dozen US areas, aged roughly 18 to 95 years, made up the participants. TCRdb keeps only in-frame clones here, not all; method: immunoSEQ multiplex PCR. This sample has 300,000 to 400,000 clones, with around 85% found just once. The CDR3 consists of 12 residues. V dropped 1 base and J dropped 7 bases, with 7 bases sitting between them. Germline CDR1 is MGHRA and CDR2 is YSYEKL. Source material: PBMCs or T cells enriched from blood (not recorded which). The clonotype originates from a woman in her thirties or forties with acute COVID-19. V usage is TRBV4-1 and J usage is TRBJ1-1; D is undetermined. The CDR3 nucleotides are TGCGCCAGCAGCCAAGGTTCAGGTGAAGCTTTCTTT. It is translated as CASSQGSGEAFF.